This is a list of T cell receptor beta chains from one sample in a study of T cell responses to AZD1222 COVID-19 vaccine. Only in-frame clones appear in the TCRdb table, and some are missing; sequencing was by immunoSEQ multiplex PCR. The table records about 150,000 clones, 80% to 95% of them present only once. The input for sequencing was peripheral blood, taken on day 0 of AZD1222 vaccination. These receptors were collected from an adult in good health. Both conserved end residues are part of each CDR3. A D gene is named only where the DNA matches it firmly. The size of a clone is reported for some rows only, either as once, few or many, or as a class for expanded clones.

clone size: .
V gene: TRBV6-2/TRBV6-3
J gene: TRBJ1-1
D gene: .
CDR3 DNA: TGTGCCAGCAGTTACTCCTTCGACCTGAACACTGAAGCTTTCTTT
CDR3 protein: CASSYSFDLNTEAFF

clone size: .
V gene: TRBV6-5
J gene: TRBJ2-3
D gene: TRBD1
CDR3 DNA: TGTGCCAGCAGTCCGGGACAGGGGGCGTCAGATACGCAGTATTTT
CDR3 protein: CASSPGQGASDTQYF

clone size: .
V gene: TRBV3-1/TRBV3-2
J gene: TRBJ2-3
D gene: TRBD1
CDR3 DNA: TGTGCCAGCAGCCAAGTTACGACAGGGAAGCAGTATTTT
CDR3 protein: CASSQVTTGKQYF

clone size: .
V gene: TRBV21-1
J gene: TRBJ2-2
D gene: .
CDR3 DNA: TGTGCCAGCAGCAAAGGTACCGGGGCCCATTCATCGACCGGGGAGCTGTTTTTT
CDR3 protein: CASSKGTGAHSSTGELFF

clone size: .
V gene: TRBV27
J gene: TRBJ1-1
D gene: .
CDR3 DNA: TGTGCCAGCAGTTTATCAAGGGGGACGAACACTGAAGCTTTCTTT
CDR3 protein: CASSLSRGTNTEAFF

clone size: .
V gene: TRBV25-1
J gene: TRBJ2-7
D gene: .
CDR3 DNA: TGTGCCAGCAGGCCCCTTGGACAAAACGAGCAGTACTTC
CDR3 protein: CASRPLGQNEQYF

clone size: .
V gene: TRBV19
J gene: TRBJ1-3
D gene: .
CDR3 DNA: TGTGCCAGTATTCCCGCCTCGGTTGGAAACACCATATATTTT
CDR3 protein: CASIPASVGNTIYF

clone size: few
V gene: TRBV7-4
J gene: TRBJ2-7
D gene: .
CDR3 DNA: TGTGCCAGCAGCTTAATTGGGCTAGCATCATCCGAGCAGTACTTC
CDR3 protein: CASSLIGLASSEQYF

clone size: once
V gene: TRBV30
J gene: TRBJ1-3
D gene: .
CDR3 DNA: TGTGCCTGGAGTAGGGGTACTCCCTCTGGAAACACCATATATTTT
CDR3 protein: CAWSRGTPSGNTIYF

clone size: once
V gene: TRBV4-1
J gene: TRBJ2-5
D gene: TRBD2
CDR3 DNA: TGCGCCAGCAGCCAATTACTAACGGTGGGGAGGGCCCAGTACTTC
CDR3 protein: CASSQLLTVGRAQYF

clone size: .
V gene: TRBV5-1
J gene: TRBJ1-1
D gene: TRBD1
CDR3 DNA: TGCGCCAGCAGCTTGGCGACAGGGGCTTCGAACACTGAAGCTTTCTTT
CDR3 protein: CASSLATGASNTEAFF

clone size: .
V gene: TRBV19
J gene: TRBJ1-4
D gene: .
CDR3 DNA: TGTGCCAGTAGTTGGGGAAGGAATAATGAAAAACTGTTTTTT
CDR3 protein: CASSWGRNNEKLFF

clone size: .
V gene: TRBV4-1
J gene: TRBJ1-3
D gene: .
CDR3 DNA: TGCGCCAGCAGCCTAACCTACCCGGGGATTAACTCTGGAAACACCATATATTTT
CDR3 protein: CASSLTYPGINSGNTIYF

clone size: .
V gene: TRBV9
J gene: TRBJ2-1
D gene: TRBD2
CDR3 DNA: TGTGCCAGCAGCCCCCCGTATCAGCGGGGGAGCTCCTACAATGAGCAGTTCTTC
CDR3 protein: CASSPPYQRGSSYNEQFF

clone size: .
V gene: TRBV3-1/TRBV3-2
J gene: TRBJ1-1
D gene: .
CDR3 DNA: TGTGCCAGCAGCAGGGACACTGAAGCTTTCTTT
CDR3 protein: CASSRDTEAFF

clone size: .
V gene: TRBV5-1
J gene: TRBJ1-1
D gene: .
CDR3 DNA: TGCGCCAGCAGCTTGGAACCGGGGCGGAACACTGAAGCTTTCTTT
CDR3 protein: CASSLEPGRNTEAFF

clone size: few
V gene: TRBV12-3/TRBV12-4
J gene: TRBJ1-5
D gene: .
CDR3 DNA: TGTGCCAGCAGTTTAAGGACAGATCAGCCCCAGCATTTT
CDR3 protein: CASSLRTDQPQHF